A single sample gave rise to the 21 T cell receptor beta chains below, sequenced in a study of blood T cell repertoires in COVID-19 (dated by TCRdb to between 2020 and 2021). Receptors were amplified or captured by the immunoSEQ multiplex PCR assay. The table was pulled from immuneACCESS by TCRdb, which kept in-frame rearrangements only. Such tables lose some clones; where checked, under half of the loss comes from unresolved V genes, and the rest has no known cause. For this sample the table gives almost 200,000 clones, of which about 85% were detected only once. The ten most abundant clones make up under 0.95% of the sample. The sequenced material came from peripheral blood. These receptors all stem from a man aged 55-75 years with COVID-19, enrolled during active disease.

CDR3 protein: CASSAEGSGDGYTF. CDR3 bases: TGTGCCAGCAGTGCGGAGGGATCGGGGGATGGCTACACCTTC. The genes are TRBV2 and TRBJ1-2; D is perhaps TRBD1 (5 bases). V was shortened by 4 bases and J by 6 bases, with 15 bases between the two germline ends. CDR1 is SNHLY and CDR2 is FYNNEI in the germline V gene. The CDR3 totals 14 residues.

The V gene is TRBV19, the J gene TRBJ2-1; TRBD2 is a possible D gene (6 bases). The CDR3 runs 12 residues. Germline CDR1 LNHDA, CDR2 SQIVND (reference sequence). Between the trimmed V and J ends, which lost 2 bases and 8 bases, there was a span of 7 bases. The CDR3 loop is CASSISGHEQFF. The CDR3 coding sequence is TGTGCCAGTAGTATAAGCGGGCATGAGCAGTTCTTC. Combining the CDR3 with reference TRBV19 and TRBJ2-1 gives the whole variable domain DGGITQSPKYLFRKEGQNVTLSCEQNLNHDAMYWYRQDPGQGLRLIYYSQIVNDFQKGDIAEGYSVSREKKESFPLTVTSAQKNPTAFYLCASSISGHEQFFGPGTRLTVL.

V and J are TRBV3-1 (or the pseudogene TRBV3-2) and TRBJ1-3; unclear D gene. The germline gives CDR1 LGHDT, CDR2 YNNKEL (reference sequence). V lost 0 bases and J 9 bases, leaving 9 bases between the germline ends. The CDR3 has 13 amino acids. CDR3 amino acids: CASSQDSATTIYF. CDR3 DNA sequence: TGTGCCAGCAGCCAAGACAGCGCCACCACCATATATTTT.

The CDR3 loop is CASRPSGGGHGYTF. The CDR3 DNA reads as TGTGCCAGCAGACCCTCGGGGGGGGGTCATGGCTACACCTTC. This rearrangement joins TRBV7-2 to TRBJ1-2; possible D gene TRBD1, 5 bases. The CDR3 totals 14 residues. CDR1 and CDR2 (germline): SGHTA, FQGNSA. The germline V and J ends were trimmed by 6 bases and 6 bases, with 17 bases remaining between them.

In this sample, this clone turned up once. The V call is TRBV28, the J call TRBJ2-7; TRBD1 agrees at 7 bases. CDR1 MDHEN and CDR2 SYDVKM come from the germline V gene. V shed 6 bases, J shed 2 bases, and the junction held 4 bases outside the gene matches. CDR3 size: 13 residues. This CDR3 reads CASRPGQTYEQYF. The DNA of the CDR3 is TGTGCCAGCAGACCGGGACAGACCTACGAGCAGTACTTC.

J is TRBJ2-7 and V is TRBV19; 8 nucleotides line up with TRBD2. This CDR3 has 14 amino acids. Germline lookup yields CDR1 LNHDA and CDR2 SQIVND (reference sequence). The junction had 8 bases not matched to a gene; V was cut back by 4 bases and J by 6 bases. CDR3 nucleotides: TGTGCCAGTAGTACCACCGGGGGGGGGCGCGAGCAGTACTTC. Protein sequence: CASSTTGGGREQYF.

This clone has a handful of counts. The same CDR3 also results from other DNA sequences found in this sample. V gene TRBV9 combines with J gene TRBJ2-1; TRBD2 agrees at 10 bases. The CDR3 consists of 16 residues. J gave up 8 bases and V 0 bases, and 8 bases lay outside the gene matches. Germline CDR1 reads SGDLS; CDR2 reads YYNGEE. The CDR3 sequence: CASSVDASGRAYEQFF. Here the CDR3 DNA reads TGTGCCAGCAGCGTAGATGCCAGCGGGAGGGCCTATGAGCAGTTCTTC.

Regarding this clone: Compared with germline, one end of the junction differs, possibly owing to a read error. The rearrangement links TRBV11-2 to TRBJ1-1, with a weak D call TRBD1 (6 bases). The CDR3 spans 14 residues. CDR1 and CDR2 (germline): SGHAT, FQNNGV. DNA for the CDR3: TGTGCCAGCAGCGTAGACCGAGGGGGTACTGAAGCTTTCTTT. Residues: CASSVDRGGTEAFF.

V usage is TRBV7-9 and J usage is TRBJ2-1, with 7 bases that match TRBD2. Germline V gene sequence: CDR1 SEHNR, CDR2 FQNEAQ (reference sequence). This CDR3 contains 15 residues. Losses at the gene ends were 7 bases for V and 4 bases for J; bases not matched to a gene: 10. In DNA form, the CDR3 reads TGTGCCAGCACCCTAGCTAGCGGACTTTACAATGAGCAGTTCTTC. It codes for CASTLASGLYNEQFF.

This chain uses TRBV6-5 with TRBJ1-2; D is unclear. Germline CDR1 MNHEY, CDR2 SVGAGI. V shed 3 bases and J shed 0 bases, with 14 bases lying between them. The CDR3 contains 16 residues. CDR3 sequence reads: CASSYTSRLANYGYTF. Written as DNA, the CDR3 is TGTGCCAGCAGTTATACAAGTAGACTGGCTAACTATGGCTACACCTTC.

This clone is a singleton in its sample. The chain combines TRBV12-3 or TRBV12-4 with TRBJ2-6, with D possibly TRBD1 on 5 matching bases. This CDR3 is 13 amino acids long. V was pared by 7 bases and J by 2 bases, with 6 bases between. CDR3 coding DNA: TGTGCCAGCAAGACAGCTGGGGCCAACGTCCTGACTTTC. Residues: CASKTAGANVLTF.

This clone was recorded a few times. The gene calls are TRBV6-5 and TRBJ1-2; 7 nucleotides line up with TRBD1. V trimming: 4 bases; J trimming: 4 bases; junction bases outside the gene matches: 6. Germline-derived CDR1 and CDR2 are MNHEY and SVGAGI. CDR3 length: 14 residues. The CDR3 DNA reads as TGTGCCAGCAGTTTTTCGGGACAGACCTATGGCTACACCTTC. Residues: CASSFSGQTYGYTF.

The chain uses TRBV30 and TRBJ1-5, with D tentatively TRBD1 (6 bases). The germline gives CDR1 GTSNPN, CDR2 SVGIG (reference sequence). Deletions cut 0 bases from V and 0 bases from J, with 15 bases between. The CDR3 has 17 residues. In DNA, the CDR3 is TGTGCCTGGAGTGTACCGTCAGGGGTGGATAGCAATCAGCCCCAGCATTTT. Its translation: CAWSVPSGVDSNQPQHF.

The CDR3, as DNA: TGTGCCTGGAGTGTCGAGTCCTATAATTCACCCCTCCACTTT. Translation gives CAWSVESYNSPLHF. This rearrangement joins TRBV30 to TRBJ1-6; no reliable D call. The CDR3 has 14 amino acids. V gave up 0 bases and J gave up 1 base, with 4 bases separating them. The V gene's germline CDR1 is GTSNPN and CDR2 SVGIG (reference sequence).

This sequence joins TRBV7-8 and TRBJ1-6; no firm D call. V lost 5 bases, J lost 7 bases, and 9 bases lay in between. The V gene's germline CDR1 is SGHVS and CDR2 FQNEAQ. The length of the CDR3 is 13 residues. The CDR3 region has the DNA TGTGCCAGCAGCCTCGTTTCCAATTCACCCCTCCACTTT. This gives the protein CASSLVSNSPLHF. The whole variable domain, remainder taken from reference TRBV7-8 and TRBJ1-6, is GAGVSQSPRYKVAKRGQDVALRCDPISGHVSLFWYQQALGQGPEFLTYFQNEAQLDKSGLPSDRFFAERPEGSVSTLKIQRTQQEDSAVYLCASSLVSNSPLHFGNGTRLTVT.

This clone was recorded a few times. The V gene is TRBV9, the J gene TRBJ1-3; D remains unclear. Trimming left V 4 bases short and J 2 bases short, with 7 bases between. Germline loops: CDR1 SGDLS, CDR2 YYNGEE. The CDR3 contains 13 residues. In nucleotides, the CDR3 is TGTGCCAGCAGCTTGGCGGCTGGAAACACCATATATTTT. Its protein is CASSLAAGNTIYF.

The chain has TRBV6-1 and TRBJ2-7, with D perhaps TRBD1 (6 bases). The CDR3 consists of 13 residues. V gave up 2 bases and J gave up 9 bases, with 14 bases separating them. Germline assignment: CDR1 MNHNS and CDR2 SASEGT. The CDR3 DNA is TGTGCCAGCAGTGAACAATACAGGGCCGGGCAGTACTTC. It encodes CASSEQYRAGQYF.

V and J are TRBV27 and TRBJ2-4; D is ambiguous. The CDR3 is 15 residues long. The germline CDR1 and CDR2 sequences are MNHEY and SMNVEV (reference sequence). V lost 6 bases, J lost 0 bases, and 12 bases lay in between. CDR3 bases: TGTGCCAGCAGCAAAAACAGTGTAGCCAAAAACATTCAGTACTTC. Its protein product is CASSKNSVAKNIQYF.

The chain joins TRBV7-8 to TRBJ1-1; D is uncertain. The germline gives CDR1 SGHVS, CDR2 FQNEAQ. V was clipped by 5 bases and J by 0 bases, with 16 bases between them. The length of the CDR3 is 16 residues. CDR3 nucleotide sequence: TGTGCCAGCAGCCCCGTTACCGGTACTATGAACACTGAAGCTTTCTTT. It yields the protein CASSPVTGTMNTEAFF.

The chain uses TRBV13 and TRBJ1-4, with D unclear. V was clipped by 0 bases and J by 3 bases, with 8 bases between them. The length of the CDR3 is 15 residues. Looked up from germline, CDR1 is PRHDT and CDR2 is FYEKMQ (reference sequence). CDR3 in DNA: TGTGCCAGCAGCTTAGGCCCCGGGGCTAATGAAAAACTGTTTTTT. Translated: CASSLGPGANEKLFF.

The chain's CDR3 is CASSLTGQDQETQYF. In nucleotides, the CDR3 is TGTGCCAGCAGCCTTACGGGACAGGACCAAGAGACCCAGTACTTC. The chain joins TRBV4-2 to TRBJ2-5; TRBD1 matches at 8 bases. V gave up 4 bases and J gave up 0 bases; unmatched junction bases: 4. This CDR3 has 15 residues. Germline loops: CDR1 LGHNA, CDR2 YNFKEQ.